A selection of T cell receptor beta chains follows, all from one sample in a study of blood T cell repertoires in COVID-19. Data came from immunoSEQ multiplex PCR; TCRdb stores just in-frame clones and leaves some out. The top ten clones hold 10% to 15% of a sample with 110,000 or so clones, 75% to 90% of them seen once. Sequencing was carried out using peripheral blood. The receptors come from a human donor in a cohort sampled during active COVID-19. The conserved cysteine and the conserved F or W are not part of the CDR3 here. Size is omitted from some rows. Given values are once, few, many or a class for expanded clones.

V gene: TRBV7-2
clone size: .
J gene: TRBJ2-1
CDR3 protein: ASSPSSYNEQF

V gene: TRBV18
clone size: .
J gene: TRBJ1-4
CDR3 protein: ASSPPRPPGDEKLF

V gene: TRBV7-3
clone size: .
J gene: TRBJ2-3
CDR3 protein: ASSSAGDTQY

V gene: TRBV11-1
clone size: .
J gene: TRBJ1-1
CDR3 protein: ASSRHREYTEAF

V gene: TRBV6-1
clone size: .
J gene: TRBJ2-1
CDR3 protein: ASSEGPGTAYNEQF

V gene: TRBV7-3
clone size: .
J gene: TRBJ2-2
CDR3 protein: ASSRRQGSGELF

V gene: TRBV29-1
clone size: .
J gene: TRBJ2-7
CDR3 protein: SVEGTGVSYEQY

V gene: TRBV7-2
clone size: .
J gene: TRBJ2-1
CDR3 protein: ASSWRGLADNEQF

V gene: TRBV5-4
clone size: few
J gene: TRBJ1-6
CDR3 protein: ASSTRTGESSPLH

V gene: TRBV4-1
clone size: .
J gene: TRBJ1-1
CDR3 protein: ASSPRQGQTEAF

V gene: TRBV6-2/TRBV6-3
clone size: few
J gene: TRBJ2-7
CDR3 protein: ASSRDTPEQY

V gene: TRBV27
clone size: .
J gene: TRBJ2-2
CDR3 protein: ASSWTGGYTGELF

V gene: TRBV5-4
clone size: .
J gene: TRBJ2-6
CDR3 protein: ASRGGGLGANVLT

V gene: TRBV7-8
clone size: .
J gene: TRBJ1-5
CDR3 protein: ASSLVGTGVINQPQH

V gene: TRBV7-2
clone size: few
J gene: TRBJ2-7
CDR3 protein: ASSPRLGGGPEQY

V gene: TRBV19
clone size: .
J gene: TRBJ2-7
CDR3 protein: ASSFTGVYEQY

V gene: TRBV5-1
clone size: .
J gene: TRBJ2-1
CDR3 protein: ASAGGSYLYNEQF

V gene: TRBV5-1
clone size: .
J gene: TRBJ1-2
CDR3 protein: ASSLEAPGTGSGYT

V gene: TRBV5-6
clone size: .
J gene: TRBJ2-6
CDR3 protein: ASSHIGTGDWENVLT

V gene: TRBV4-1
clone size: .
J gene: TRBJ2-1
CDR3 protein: ASSQEGSRRRQF

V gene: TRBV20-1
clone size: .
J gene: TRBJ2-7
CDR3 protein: SASSGGPTYEQY

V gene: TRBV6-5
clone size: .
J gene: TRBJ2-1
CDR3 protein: ASSYSLAGGPFEQF

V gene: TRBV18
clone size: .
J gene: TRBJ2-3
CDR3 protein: ASSRDSSGGRDTQY

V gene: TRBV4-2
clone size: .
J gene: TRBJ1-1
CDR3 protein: ASSQDLAAQNTEAF

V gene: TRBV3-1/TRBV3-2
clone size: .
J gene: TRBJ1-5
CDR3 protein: ASSQAGETGNQPQH

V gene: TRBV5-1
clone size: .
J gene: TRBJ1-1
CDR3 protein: ASSLEGRSEAF

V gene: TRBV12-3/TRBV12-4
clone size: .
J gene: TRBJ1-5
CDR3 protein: ASSFFRQPQH

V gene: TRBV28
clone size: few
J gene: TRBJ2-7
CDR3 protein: ASSPQGSSYEQY

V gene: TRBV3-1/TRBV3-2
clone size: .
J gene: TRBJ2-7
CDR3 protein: ASGGQGNYEQY

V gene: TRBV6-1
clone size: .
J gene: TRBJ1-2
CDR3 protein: ASSEGDSRLGYT

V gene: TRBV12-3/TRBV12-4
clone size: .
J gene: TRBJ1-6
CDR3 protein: ASSGQGNSPLH

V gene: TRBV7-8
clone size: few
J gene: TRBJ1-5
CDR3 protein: ASSTPQGQPQH

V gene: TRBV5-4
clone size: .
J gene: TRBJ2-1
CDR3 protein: ASSAGLPDHNEQF

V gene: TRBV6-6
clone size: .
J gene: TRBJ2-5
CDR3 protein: ASKRGNQETQY

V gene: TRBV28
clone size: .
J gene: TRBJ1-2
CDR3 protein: ASTNGRGIFNYGYT